These 9 T cell receptor beta chains originate from one sample sequenced in a study of T cells in Graves' hyperthyroidism and ophthalmopathy. TCR beta CDR3 regions were amplified from RNA transcripts. An initial round of RT-PCR targeting the TCR CDR3 relied on the HTBI primer set. TCRdb re-called the multiplex PCR reads through MiXCR, storing one row per CDR3 protein. The data show more than 550,000 distinct CDR3 sequences, over 40% seen once. What was sequenced was peripheral blood or thyroid tissue (not recorded which). The receptors here all came from an adult man with Graves' disease, either hyperthyroidism or ophthalmopathy (not recorded which).

About this clonotype: It may be a read error: a sequence one base away is much more abundant. The V and J genes are TRBV6-5 and TRBJ2-5, with D uncertain. Germline V gives CDR1 MNHEY, CDR2 SVGAGI. CDR3 length: 13 residues. CDR3: CAISYEVQETQYF. For the CDR3, the DNA is TGTGCCATCAGTTACGAAGTCCAAGAGACCCAGTACTTC.

CDR3 sequence (DNA): TGCAGTGCTAGGAGGGGGGTGGTGGGCTACACCTTC. It is translated as CSARRGVVGYTF. This chain uses TRBV20-1 with TRBJ1-2; D possibly corresponds to TRBD1 (6 bases). Germline V gives CDR1 DFQATT, CDR2 SNEGSKA (reference sequence). V lost 3 bases, J lost 8 bases, and 13 bases lay in between. This CDR3 is built from 12 residues.

This CDR3 reads CASSLVSAGGRDEQYF. In DNA form, the CDR3 reads TGCGCCAGCAGCTTGGTTTCGGCAGGGGGCCGGGACGAGCAGTACTTC. The chain has TRBV5-1 and TRBJ2-7; TRBD1 agrees at 8 bases. This CDR3 contains 16 residues. J gave up 5 bases and V 0 bases, and 10 bases lay outside the gene matches. The germline V gene has CDR1 SGHRS and CDR2 YFSETQ.

With respect to this clonotype: Just one base apart from a much larger clone, this may be a read error. The chain uses TRBV2 and TRBJ2-5, with unresolved D. CDR1 and CDR2 from the germline V gene are SNHLY and FYNNEI. This CDR3 spans 14 amino acids. The chain's CDR3 is CAGSVGNVVETQYF. CDR3 DNA sequence: TGTGCCGGCAGCGTGGGAAATGTTGTGGAGACCCAGTACTTC.

This clonotype was counted ten times or more. The chain recombines TRBV2 with TRBJ1-1, with a tentative D call TRBD1 (5 bases). CDR3 length equals 12 residues. Germline lookup yields CDR1 SNHLY and CDR2 FYNNEI. Trimming removed 1 base from V and 5 bases from J, with 5 bases in between. The CDR3: CASSEDRTEAFF. The CDR3 coding sequence is TGTGCCAGCAGTGAAGACAGGACTGAAGCTTTCTTT.

V is TRBV6-1 and J is TRBJ2-7; 13 nucleotides align to TRBD2. The CDR3 sequence is 14 residues long. CDR1 is MNHNS, CDR2 SASEGT, per germline. V lost 7 bases and J lost 5; bases outside the gene matches: 5. The CDR3 nucleotides are TGTGCCAGCACCGGGACTAGCGGGGAAGACGAGCAGTACTTC. Residues: CASTGTSGEDEQYF.

V and J are TRBV15 and TRBJ1-6; 7 bases match TRBD1. The CDR3 has 16 amino acids. J was trimmed by 6 bases and V by 3 bases; bases with no gene match: 8. CDR1 is LNHNV, CDR2 YYDKDF, per germline (reference sequence). For the CDR3, the DNA is TGTGCCACCAGCAGTGATGACAGGGCCAGTAATTCACCCCTCCACTTT. Amino acid sequence: CATSSDDRASNSPLHF.

There are a few counts of this clonotype. This chain joins TRBV10-1 and TRBJ1-2; D call uncertain. The CDR3 covers 13 residues. CDR1 is WNHNN and CDR2 is SYGVQD in the germline V gene (reference sequence). Trimming removed 3 bases from V and 7 bases from J, with 12 bases in between. The CDR3 protein is CASSEDARGGYTF. The DNA of the CDR3 is TGCGCCAGCAGTGAAGACGCCCGGGGTGGCTACACCTTC.

In its sample, this clonotype was seen a few times. The J gene is TRBJ2-5, the V gene TRBV9, with 7 positions matching TRBD2. V lost 0 bases and J lost 2; bases outside the gene matches: 7. This CDR3 contains 16 residues. In germline, CDR1 is SGDLS, CDR2 YYNGEE. The CDR3: CASSVAGSGLQETQYF. CDR3 coding DNA: TGTGCCAGCAGCGTAGCGGGTAGCGGGCTACAAGAGACCCAGTACTTC.